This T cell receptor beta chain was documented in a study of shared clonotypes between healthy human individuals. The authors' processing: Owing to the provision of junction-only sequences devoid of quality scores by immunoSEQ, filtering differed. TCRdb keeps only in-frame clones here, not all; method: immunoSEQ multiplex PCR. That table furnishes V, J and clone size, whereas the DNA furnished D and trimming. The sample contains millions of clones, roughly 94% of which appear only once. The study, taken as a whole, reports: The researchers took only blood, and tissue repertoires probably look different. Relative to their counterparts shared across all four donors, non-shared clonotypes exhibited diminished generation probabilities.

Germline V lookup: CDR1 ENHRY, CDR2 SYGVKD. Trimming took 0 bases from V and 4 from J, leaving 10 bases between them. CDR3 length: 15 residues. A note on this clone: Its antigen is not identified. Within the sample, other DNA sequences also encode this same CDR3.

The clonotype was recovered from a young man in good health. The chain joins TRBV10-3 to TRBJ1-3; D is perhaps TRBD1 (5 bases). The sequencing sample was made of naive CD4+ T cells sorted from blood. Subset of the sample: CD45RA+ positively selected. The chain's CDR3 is CAISESAGSGNTIYF. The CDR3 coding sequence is TGTGCCATCAGTGAGTCGGCAGGGTCAGGAAACACCATATATTTT.